A selection of T cell receptor beta chains follows, all from one sample in a study of CD8+ T cells in alopecia areata. The repertoire was sequenced with immunoSEQ multiplex PCR; TCRdb's copy has only in-frame clones and lacks some. The table records 200,000 or so clones, 50% to 60% of them present only once. The source was CD4+ T cells sorted from blood, collected at week 0. These TCRs come from a human donor with alopecia areata. CDR3s include the opening cysteine and the closing phenylalanine or tryptophan. Some rows have no size entry. The others give once, few or many, or a class for an expanded clone.

V gene: TRBV6-6; clone size: once; CDR3 protein: CASSYSMGSTQYF
V gene: TRBV4-1; clone size: -; CDR3 protein: CASSPRQSLNTGELFF
V gene: TRBV2; clone size: -; CDR3 protein: CASSTPGQINQPQHF
V gene: TRBV29-1; clone size: once; CDR3 protein: CSVEGRDVGDTQYF
V gene: TRBV4-1; clone size: -; CDR3 protein: CASSQDPGKTMYNEQFF
V gene: TRBV30; clone size: few; CDR3 protein: CAWSTGVQETQYF
V gene: TRBV7-2; clone size: -; CDR3 protein: CASSSYRDYEQYF
V gene: TRBV7-9; clone size: -; CDR3 protein: CASNPSGQSYGYTF
V gene: TRBV30; clone size: few; CDR3 protein: CAWSVRQRRPGTEAFF
V gene: TRBV7-8; clone size: -; CDR3 protein: CASSFAPPGQHYGYTF
V gene: TRBV29-1; clone size: few; CDR3 protein: CSVSVSSVGNQPQHF
V gene: TRBV30; clone size: -; CDR3 protein: CAWRGTSGSLYNEQFF
V gene: TRBV14; clone size: -; CDR3 protein: CASSQVGFSGAFF
V gene: TRBV18; clone size: few; CDR3 protein: CASSPLDRLNTEAFF
V gene: TRBV5-1; clone size: -; CDR3 protein: CASRAGQTNYGYTF
V gene: TRBV25-1; clone size: once; CDR3 protein: CASSNSYSSYNEQFF
V gene: TRBV27; clone size: -; CDR3 protein: CASSLRQPLAQPNYGYTF
V gene: TRBV5-1; clone size: few; CDR3 protein: CASSLEAALAKNIQYF
V gene: TRBV19; clone size: -; CDR3 protein: CASSSRTPPYGYTF
V gene: TRBV7-9; clone size: -; CDR3 protein: CASSLRLQGTGNTIYF
V gene: TRBV4-1; clone size: -; CDR3 protein: CASSQVWVPSGANVLTF
V gene: TRBV7-8; clone size: -; CDR3 protein: CASSLAGTDREQYF
V gene: TRBV7-2; clone size: few; CDR3 protein: CASSLPGTVLGEAFF
V gene: TRBV5-1; clone size: once; CDR3 protein: CASRDRGVNTEAFF
V gene: TRBV5-1; clone size: -; CDR3 protein: CASSLQAGGLYGYTF
V gene: TRBV2; clone size: -; CDR3 protein: CASRDYDGFNQPQHF
V gene: TRBV30; clone size: few; CDR3 protein: CAWGHANEQYF
V gene: TRBV19; clone size: -; CDR3 protein: CASSLQRGGRSNQPQHF
V gene: TRBV30; clone size: -; CDR3 protein: CAWSSPSGDTEAFF
V gene: TRBV29-1; clone size: -; CDR3 protein: CSHLTGGAKNIQYF
V gene: TRBV29-1; clone size: -; CDR3 protein: CSVGIAGGRTDTQYF
V gene: TRBV14; clone size: -; CDR3 protein: CASSSLGQGQETQYF
V gene: TRBV7-9; clone size: few; CDR3 protein: CASSLMREPQETQYF
V gene: TRBV5-4; clone size: few; CDR3 protein: CASSLPATLNEQFF
V gene: TRBV19; clone size: -; CDR3 protein: CASRVYTGELFF
V gene: TRBV10-1; clone size: once; CDR3 protein: CASSSGTNYGYTF
V gene: TRBV30; clone size: few; CDR3 protein: CAWSGRDLGLYEQYF
V gene: TRBV11-2; clone size: -; CDR3 protein: CASSALTGVAEAFF
V gene: TRBV11-2; clone size: -; CDR3 protein: CASSARQGPYEQYF
V gene: TRBV6-6; clone size: -; CDR3 protein: CASSYARGNEKLFF
V gene: TRBV14; clone size: -; CDR3 protein: CASSQRGPGPPFFYEQYF
V gene: TRBV29-1; clone size: few; CDR3 protein: CSVRTSLGGYEQYF
V gene: TRBV18; clone size: -; CDR3 protein: CASSPYTDSSYEQYF
V gene: TRBV25-1; clone size: -; CDR3 protein: CASSDPYRAKNIQYF
V gene: TRBV9; clone size: -; CDR3 protein: CASSVLGTGYNEQFF
V gene: TRBV4-2; clone size: -; CDR3 protein: CASSQDSANSYEQYF
V gene: TRBV6-5; clone size: -; CDR3 protein: CATLRTGIGYTF
V gene: TRBV15; clone size: -; CDR3 protein: CATSRPSGDEQFF
V gene: TRBV11-1; clone size: -; CDR3 protein: CASSLVGQGANTEAFF
V gene: TRBV7-2; clone size: -; CDR3 protein: CASSLAAREGLDDTQYF
V gene: TRBV5-4; clone size: once; CDR3 protein: CASSLGLGQISYNEQFF
V gene: TRBV30; clone size: -; CDR3 protein: CAWSVPRLINGELFF
V gene: TRBV27; clone size: few; CDR3 protein: CASSPTTGRNTEAFF
V gene: TRBV9; clone size: -; CDR3 protein: CASSVDGSPLTNYGYTF
V gene: TRBV6-4; clone size: -; CDR3 protein: CASSDSGDTGELFF
V gene: TRBV6-5; clone size: -; CDR3 protein: CASRQRGTNTEAFF
V gene: TRBV30; clone size: -; CDR3 protein: CASTHGADTQYF
V gene: TRBV4-1; clone size: -; CDR3 protein: CASSRGTSETQYF
V gene: TRBV30; clone size: -; CDR3 protein: CAWVLATEAFF
V gene: TRBV7-3; clone size: -; CDR3 protein: CASTRRGGLLDSYNEQFF